The text below deals with one TCR beta chain. This sample was taken from a study of control samples from healthy donors and cancer patients. TCRdb keeps only in-frame clones here, not all; method: immunoSEQ multiplex PCR. The sample has about 130,000 clones; around 90% are singletons. The TCR originated in a man aged 18 to 30 in good health. Input material: blood.

Here the CDR3 DNA reads TGTGCCAGCAGTTCCGGGACAGCTGGGGCCAACGTCCTGACTTTC. Amino acids: CASSSGTAGANVLTF. J is TRBJ2-6 and V is TRBV2; TRBD1 aligns across 7 bases. The CDR3 has 15 residues. Germline V gene sequence: CDR1 SNHLY, CDR2 FYNNEI. V lost 5 bases to trimming and J lost 2 bases; unmatched junction nucleotides: 3.